Listed below are T cell receptor beta chains from one sample, sequenced in a study of T cell repertoires in cytomegalovirus infection. A single record per CDR3 protein comes from TCRdb applying MiXCR to the reads. Of more than 350,000 distinct CDR3 sequences listed, about 33% are singletons. Sample: PBMCs. The receptor source for this set is a human donor in good health (CMV status not recorded). Some clones in this sample may be carry-over from other donors' samples. CDR3s include the opening cysteine and the closing phenylalanine or tryptophan. D genes are given only for firm matches. Some rows have no size entry. The others give once, few or many, or a class for an expanded clone.

j_call | clone_size | d_call | v_call | cdr3_nt | cdr3_aa
TRBJ1-1 | many | - | TRBV24-1 | TGTGCCACCAGTGCCGGAGGGAACACTGAAGCTTTCTTT | CATSAGGNTEAFF
TRBJ2-7 | - | TRBD2 | TRBV20-1 | TGCAGTGCTTGGGGTGGGGCGGGGGTCTACGAGCAGTACTTC | CSAWGGAGVYEQYF
TRBJ1-4 | once | - | TRBV7-4 | TGTGCCAGAAGCTTAACCGGCCCACCTTCAACTAATGAAAACATGTTTTTT | CARSLTGPPSTNENMFF
TRBJ2-7 | - | TRBD2 | TRBV20-1 | TGCAGTGCTAGAGGGGGGGGGGGTCTCAATCGGGAGCAGTACTTC | CSARGGGGLNREQYF
TRBJ1-1 | - | TRBD1 | TRBV9 | TGTGCCATCAGCGGGGACAGCCTGAACACTGAAGCTTTCTTT | CAISGDSLNTEAFF
TRBJ1-6 | many | - | TRBV5-5 | TGTGCCAGCAGCTTCCCGGGACGGAACAATTCACCCCTCCACTTT | CASSFPGRNNSPLHF
TRBJ2-1 | few | - | TRBV19 | TGTGCCAGTAGTACCCCCCCGACTGGGGCCTACAATGAGCAGTTCTTC | CASSTPPTGAYNEQFF
TRBJ1-2 | - | - | TRBV7-9 | TGTGCCAGCAGCGCCACCTATGGCTACACCTTC | CASSATYGYTF
TRBJ2-3 | few | - | TRBV10-3 | TGTGCCATCAGTGAGGGTACGCGGGGCGCTAGCACAGATACGCAGTATTTT | CAISEGTRGASTDTQYF
TRBJ1-4 | - | - | TRBV6-8 | TGTGCCAGCAGTTACCTTCCACCAGCAACTAATGAAAAACTGTTTTTT | CASSYLPPATNEKLFF
TRBJ2-1 | - | TRBD2 | TRBV10-3 | TGTGCCATCAGTGAGGGAACTAGCGATATCTACAATGAGCAGTTCTTC | CAISEGTSDIYNEQFF
TRBJ2-3 | - | - | TRBV12-3/TRBV12-4 | TGTGCCAGCAGTTTGGCTGGGACATCTCGCACAGATACGCGGTATTTT | CASSLAGTSRTDTRYF
TRBJ2-1 | - | - | TRBV5-6 | TGTGCCAGCAGCTCCGGGACACAGCCCTACAATGAGCAGTTCTTC | CASSSGTQPYNEQFF
TRBJ2-7 | many | TRBD2 | TRBV7-2 | TGTGCCAGCAGCTTAGGAGCGGGGCGATACGAGCAGTACTTC | CASSLGAGRYEQYF
TRBJ2-7 | - | TRBD2 | TRBV4-2 | TGTGCCAGCAGCTCCATCGGAGCGGGGAGCTCCTACGAGCAGTACTTC | CASSSIGAGSSYEQYF
TRBJ2-7 | - | - | TRBV6-6 | TGTGCCAGCAGTTCCTACGTACAGGGATCAACTGGCGAGCAGTACTTC | CASSSYVQGSTGEQYF